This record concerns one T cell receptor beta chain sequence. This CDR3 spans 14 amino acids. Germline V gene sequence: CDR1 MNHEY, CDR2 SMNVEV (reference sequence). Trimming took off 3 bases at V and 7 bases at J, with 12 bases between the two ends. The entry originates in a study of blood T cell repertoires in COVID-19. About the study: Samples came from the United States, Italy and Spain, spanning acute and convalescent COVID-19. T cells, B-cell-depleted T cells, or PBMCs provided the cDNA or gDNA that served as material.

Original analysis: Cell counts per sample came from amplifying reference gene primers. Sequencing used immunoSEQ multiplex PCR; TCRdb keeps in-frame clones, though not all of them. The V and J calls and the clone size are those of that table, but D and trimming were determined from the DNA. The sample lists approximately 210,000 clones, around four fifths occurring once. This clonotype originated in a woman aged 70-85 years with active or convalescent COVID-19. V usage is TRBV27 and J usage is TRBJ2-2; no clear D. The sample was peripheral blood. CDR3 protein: CASSLKPDFGELFF. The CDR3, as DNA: TGTGCCAGCAGTTTGAAGCCAGACTTCGGGGAGCTGTTTTTT.